The clone carrying this TCR beta chain showed up just a few times. This CDR3 comprises 15 residues. Germline CDR1 reads SGHTA; CDR2 reads FQGNSA. The J segment lost 6 bases and the V segment lost 2 bases, leaving 6 bases of the junction unmatched. The data belong to a study of blood T cell repertoires in COVID-19. Study summary: Whether acute or convalescent, the COVID-19 samples came from the United States, Italy and Spain. T cells, B-cell-depleted T cells, or PBMCs supplied cDNA or gDNA.

In the original workflow: Nucleated cell number was recorded as an estimate derived from reference gene primer amplification. Some clones are missing from TCRdb's copy, which holds only in-frame ones; the method was immunoSEQ multiplex PCR. That table is the source of V, J and clone size, and D and trimming were worked out from the DNA. The table has approximately 82,000 clones, 85% seen once. V usage is TRBV7-2 and J usage is TRBJ1-5; 8 bases are shared with TRBD1. Sequencing was performed on peripheral blood. The TCR originated in a woman aged 70-85 years with active or convalescent COVID-19. The CDR3 loop reads CASSLNQGAGQPQHF. As DNA, the CDR3 is TGTGCCAGCAGCTTAAACCAGGGGGCTGGTCAGCCCCAGCATTTT.